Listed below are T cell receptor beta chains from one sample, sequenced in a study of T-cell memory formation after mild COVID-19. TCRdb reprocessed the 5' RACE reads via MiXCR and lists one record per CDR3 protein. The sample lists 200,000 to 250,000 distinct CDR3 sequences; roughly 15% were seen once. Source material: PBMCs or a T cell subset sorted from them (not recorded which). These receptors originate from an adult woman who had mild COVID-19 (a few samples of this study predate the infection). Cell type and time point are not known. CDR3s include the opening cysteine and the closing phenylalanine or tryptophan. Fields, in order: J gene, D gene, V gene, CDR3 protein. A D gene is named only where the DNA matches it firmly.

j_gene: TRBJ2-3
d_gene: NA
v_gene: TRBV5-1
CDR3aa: CASSGLYGDTQYF

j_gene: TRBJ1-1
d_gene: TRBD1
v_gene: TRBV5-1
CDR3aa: CASSSLGQGELAFF

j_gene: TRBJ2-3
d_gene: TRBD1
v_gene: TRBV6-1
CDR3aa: CASGGQGLSDTQYF

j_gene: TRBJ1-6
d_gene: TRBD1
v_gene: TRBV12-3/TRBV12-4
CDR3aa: CASSLGTGKHSPLHF

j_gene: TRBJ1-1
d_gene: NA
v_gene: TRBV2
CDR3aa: CASSGRRNTEAFF

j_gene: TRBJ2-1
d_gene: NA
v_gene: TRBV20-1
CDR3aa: CSARDRVTNEQFF

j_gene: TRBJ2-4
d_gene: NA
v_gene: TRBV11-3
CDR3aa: CASSLADSLAKNIQYF

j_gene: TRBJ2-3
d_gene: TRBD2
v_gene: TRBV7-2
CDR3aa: CASSLKAGGPDTQYF

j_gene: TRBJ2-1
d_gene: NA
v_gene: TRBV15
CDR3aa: CATSRDLAEQFF

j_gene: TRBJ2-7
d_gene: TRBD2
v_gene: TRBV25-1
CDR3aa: CASTSGGSYEQYF

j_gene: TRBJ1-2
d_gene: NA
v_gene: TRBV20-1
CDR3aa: CSARDRGYGYTF

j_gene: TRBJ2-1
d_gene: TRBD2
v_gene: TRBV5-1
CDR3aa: CASSFSGRGFDEQFF

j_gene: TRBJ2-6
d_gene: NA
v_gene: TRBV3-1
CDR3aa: CASSPIRFSAGGSGANVLTF

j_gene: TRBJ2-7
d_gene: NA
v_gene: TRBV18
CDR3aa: CASSPAVSKESEQYF

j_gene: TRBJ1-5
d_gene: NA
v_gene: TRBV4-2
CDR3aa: CASSPAAGPSNQPQHF

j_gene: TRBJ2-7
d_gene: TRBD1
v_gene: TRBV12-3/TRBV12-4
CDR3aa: CASSPGQGPTYEQYF

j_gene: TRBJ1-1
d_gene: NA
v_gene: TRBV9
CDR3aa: CASSVGPGRVLGTEAFF

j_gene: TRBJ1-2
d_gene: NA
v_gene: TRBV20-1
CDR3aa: CSAPLGARGGYTF

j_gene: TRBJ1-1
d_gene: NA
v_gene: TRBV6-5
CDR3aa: CASSYSGTGGMNTEAFF

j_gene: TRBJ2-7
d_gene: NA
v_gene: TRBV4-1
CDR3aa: CASSQLEGAALYEQYF

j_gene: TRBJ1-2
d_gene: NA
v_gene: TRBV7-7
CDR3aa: CASSKESWADISYGYTF

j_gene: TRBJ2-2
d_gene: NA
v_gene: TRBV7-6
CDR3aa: CASSSIVDIPGELFF

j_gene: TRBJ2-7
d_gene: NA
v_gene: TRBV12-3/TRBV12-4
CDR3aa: CASSFDSLLTYEQYF

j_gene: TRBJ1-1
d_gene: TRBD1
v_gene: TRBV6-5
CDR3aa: CASRRLPTGGLTEAFF

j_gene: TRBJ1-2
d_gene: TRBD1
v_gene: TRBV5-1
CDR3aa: CASGTTGDYGYTF

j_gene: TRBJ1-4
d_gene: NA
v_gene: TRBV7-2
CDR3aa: CASSSPRGRGEKLFF

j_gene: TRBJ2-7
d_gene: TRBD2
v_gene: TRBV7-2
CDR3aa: CASGYLAGGPGEQYF

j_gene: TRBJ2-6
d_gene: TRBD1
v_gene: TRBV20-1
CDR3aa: CSARTGAGANVLTF

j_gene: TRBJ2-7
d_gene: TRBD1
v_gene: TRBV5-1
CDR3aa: CASSLKNPGRGHRAPAYEQYF

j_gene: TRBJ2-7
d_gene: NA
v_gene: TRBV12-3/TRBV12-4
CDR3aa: CASSLDPYEQYF

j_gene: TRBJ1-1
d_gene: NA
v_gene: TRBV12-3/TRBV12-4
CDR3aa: CASTPQGGRNTEAFF

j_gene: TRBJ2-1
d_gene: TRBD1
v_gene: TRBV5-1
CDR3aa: CASSLIGGQGNEQFF

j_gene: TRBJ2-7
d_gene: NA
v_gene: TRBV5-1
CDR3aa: CASRDSRTGYEQYF

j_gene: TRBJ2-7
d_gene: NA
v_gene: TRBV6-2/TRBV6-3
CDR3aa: CASSYSDIAYEQYF

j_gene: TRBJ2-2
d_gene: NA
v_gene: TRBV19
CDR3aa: CASSRRDSSNTGELFF

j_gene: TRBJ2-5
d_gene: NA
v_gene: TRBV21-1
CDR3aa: CASIRQTLGETQYF

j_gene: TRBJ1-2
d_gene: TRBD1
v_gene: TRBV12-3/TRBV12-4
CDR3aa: CASRSLTGVNYGYTF

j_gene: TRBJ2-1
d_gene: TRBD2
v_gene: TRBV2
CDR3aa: CAIVRGAIRGDEQFF

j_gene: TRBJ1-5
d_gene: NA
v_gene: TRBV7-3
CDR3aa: CASSPRAGRGYSNQPQHF

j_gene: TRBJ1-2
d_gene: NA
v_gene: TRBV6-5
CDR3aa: CASSRLLGGDYGYTF